This T cell receptor beta chain was retrieved from a study of blood T cell repertoires in COVID-19. Original methodology: Using reference gene primer amplification, nucleated cell counts were estimated. Generated by immunoSEQ multiplex PCR, the TCRdb table keeps only in-frame clones and is missing some. The V and J calls and clone size were taken over from that table, and D and trimming were inferred from the DNA. The table lists about 69,000 clones, 86% of them singletons. The CDR3 totals 13 residues. The V and J ends lost 4 bases and 3 bases respectively, with 7 bases between them. Germline assignment: CDR1 SNHLY and CDR2 FYNNEI.

The chain couples TRBV2 to TRBJ1-5; no reliable D call. The sequenced material came from peripheral blood. The clonotype originates from a man aged 30 to 39 with acute or convalescent COVID-19. The DNA of the CDR3 is TGTGCCAGCAGTGTGGCAGACAATCAGCCCCAGCATTTT. Translation: CASSVADNQPQHF.